One sample yielded the 25 T cell receptor beta chains listed below, sequenced in a study of early T cells in non-severe SARS-CoV-2 infection. Each CDR3 protein gets one entry after TCRdb re-called the 5' RACE reads with MiXCR. The sample contains tens of thousands of distinct CDR3 sequences, approximately 12% of which appear only once. The sequenced sample consisted of whole blood. The receptors come from an adult who was a healthcare worker with PCR-confirmed SARS-CoV-2 infection or an uninfected control (not recorded which).

The sample holds many counts of this clonotype. V is TRBV27 and J is TRBJ2-6; TRBD2 matches 9 bases. The V gene end was trimmed by 4 bases and the J gene end by 3 bases; junction bases not matched to a gene: 4. This CDR3 has 16 amino acids. Germline assignment: CDR1 MNHEY and CDR2 SMNVEV (reference sequence). The CDR3 reads CASSSASGIGANVLTF. For the CDR3, the DNA is TGTGCCAGCAGTTCAGCTAGCGGGATTGGGGCCAACGTCCTGACTTTC.

The J gene is TRBJ2-5, the V gene TRBV9; 7 bases are shared with TRBD2. The V gene's germline CDR1 is SGDLS and CDR2 YYNGEE. This CDR3 has 15 amino acids. Germline trimming cut 4 bases from V and 4 bases from J; bases unmatched to any gene: 10. The CDR3 here is CASSSGLLPGETQYF. The CDR3, as DNA: TGTGCCAGCAGCTCGGGACTACTCCCCGGAGAGACCCAGTACTTC.

The chain recombines TRBV2 with TRBJ2-3; no firm D call. Trimming pared 4 bases from V and 6 bases from J, leaving 11 bases between. This CDR3 has 13 amino acids. CDR1 SNHLY and CDR2 FYNNEI come from the germline V gene. CDR3 residues: CASSGTERDTQYF. The CDR3 nucleotides read TGTGCCAGCAGTGGGACGGAGAGGGATACGCAGTATTTT.

Many counts were recorded for this clonotype. V gene TRBV12-3 or TRBV12-4 combines with J gene TRBJ1-6; D is possibly TRBD1 (5 bases). The germline V and J ends were trimmed by 6 bases and 6 bases, with 12 bases remaining between them. The CDR3 spans 14 residues. CDR3 loop: CASSLGRGNSPLHF. Here the CDR3 DNA reads TGTGCCAGCAGCCTTGGGAGGGGTAATTCACCCCTCCACTTT.

With regard to this clonotype: With a much larger clone just one base away, this may be a read error. The rearrangement links TRBV29-1 to TRBJ2-2; 9 bases are a match to TRBD2. Losses at the gene ends were 6 bases for V and 7 bases for J; bases not matched to a gene: 6. The CDR3 is made up of 13 amino acids. Germline CDR1 is SQVTM and CDR2 is ANQGSEA. CDR3: CSVRVAGDGELFF. The DNA of the CDR3 is TGCAGCGTGCGGGTAGCGGGAGACGGGGAGCTGTTTTTT.

This clonotype has ten or more counts. The chain recombines TRBV15 with TRBJ2-7; D remains ambiguous. Between the trimmed V and J ends, which lost 3 bases and 0 bases, there was a span of 6 bases. Per the germline V gene, CDR1 is LNHNV and CDR2 is YYDKDF (reference sequence). The CDR3 has 13 residues. DNA for the CDR3: TGTGCCACCAGCAGGGCCAGCTCCTACGAGCAGTACTTC. It is translated as CATSRASSYEQYF.

There are a few counts of this clonotype. This may be a read error: a much more frequent sequence differs by one nucleotide. The chain recombines TRBV2 with TRBJ2-5, with TRBD2 matching over 7 bases. Germline lookup yields CDR1 SNHLY and CDR2 FYNNEI. This CDR3 spans 15 amino acids. DNA for the CDR3: TGTGTCAGCAGTGTCTCCGGGGGGAACCAAGAGACCCAGTACTTC. Amino acids: CVSSVSGGNQETQYF.

This clonotype was seen just once. The J gene is TRBJ2-7, the V gene TRBV28; no clear D gene. The V end was cut by 6 bases, the J end by 3 bases, with 18 bases between. This CDR3 contains 15 residues. CDR1 MDHEN and CDR2 SYDVKM come from the germline V gene. As DNA, the CDR3 is TGTGCCAGCAGCGCTCGAAAGGGCCTTCACTACGAGCAGTACTTC. Protein product: CASSARKGLHYEQYF.

This clonotype showed up many times. The rearrangement joins TRBV7-6 to TRBJ2-7; TRBD2 matches 10 bases. There are 15 residues in the CDR3. Trimming cost V 1 base and J 1 base; bases outside gene matches: 1. From germline, CDR1 is SGHVS and CDR2 FNYEAQ. The CDR3 coding sequence is TGTGCCAGCAGCTTAGGGACTAGCGGATCCTACGAGCAGTACTTC. Translating gives CASSLGTSGSYEQYF.

This clonotype has a count of ten or more. The chain links TRBV27 to TRBJ2-7; unclear D gene. The CDR3 runs 14 residues. Germline loops: CDR1 MNHEY, CDR2 SMNVEV (reference sequence). Trimming took 5 bases from V and 0 from J, leaving 11 bases between them. The CDR3 DNA sequence: TGTGCCAGCAGTGCCTCCTGGAGCTCCTACGAGCAGTACTTC. It translates to CASSASWSSYEQYF.

This clonotype has ten or more counts. The rearrangement joins TRBV11-2 to TRBJ2-3, with D perhaps matching TRBD1 (5 bases). The CDR3 is 14 residues long. Trimming cost V 5 bases and J 9 bases, with 18 bases left between them. CDR1 and CDR2 from the germline V gene are SGHAT and FQNNGV. CDR3 amino acids: CASSNSLQGSTQYF. CDR3 bases: TGTGCCAGCAGCAATTCCCTTCAGGGTAGCACGCAGTATTTT.

This clonotype has at least ten counts. The V and J genes are TRBV28 and TRBJ2-3, with 11 bases identical to TRBD2. Germline loops: CDR1 MDHEN, CDR2 SYDVKM. The length of the CDR3 is 17 residues. The V and J ends lost 5 bases and 4 bases, in that order; junction bases with no gene match: 11. The CDR3, as DNA: TGTGCCAGCAGTGATTCGACTAGCGGGATTTTGGCAGATACGCAGTATTTT. This translates into CASSDSTSGILADTQYF.

In the case of this clonotype: Possible read error: a much larger clone is one base away. The chain couples TRBV12-3 or TRBV12-4 to TRBJ2-3; 12 bases are a match to TRBD2. The CDR3 loop spans 16 amino acids. J was trimmed by 4 bases and V by 5 bases; bases with no gene match: 7. The DNA of the CDR3 is TGTGCCAGCAGTCTTCCTAGCGGGGGGGGTTCAGATACGCAGTATTTT. Residues: CASSLPSGGGSDTQYF.

There are many counts of this clonotype. This chain uses TRBV20-1 with TRBJ2-5, with D possibly TRBD2 on 6 matching bases. The germline V gene encodes CDR1 DFQATT and CDR2 SNEGSKA (reference sequence). This CDR3 contains 15 residues. V was trimmed by 2 bases and J by 1 base, leaving 14 bases between them. The CDR3 protein is CSARKSGRVQETQYF. The CDR3 DNA reads as TGCAGTGCTAGAAAGAGCGGGCGAGTCCAAGAGACCCAGTACTTC.

This clonotype was counted many times. The gene calls are TRBV27 and TRBJ2-3; 7 nucleotides align to TRBD1. Germline CDR1 is MNHEY and CDR2 is SMNVEV (reference sequence). The CDR3 runs 14 residues. V shed 3 bases, J shed 2 bases, and the junction held 2 bases outside the gene matches. The CDR3 reads CASSFGTVTDTQYF. The DNA of the CDR3 is TGTGCCAGCAGTTTTGGGACAGTCACAGATACGCAGTATTTT.

This clonotype was seen a few times. This chain uses TRBV10-3 with TRBJ1-2, with 7 nucleotides matching TRBD1. V shed 6 bases and J 8 bases; nucleotides not matched to a gene: 6. The CDR3 consists of 12 residues. CDR1 and CDR2 (germline): ENHRY, SYGVKD. Here the CDR3 reads CAISSGQEGYTF. As DNA, the CDR3 is TGTGCCATCAGCTCCGGACAGGAGGGCTACACCTTC.

This clonotype was counted between two and nine times. The chain has TRBV28 and TRBJ2-6; maybe TRBD2 (7 bases). CDR3 length: 15 residues. Trimming stripped 6 bases from V and 2 bases from J, with 11 bases between. In germline, CDR1 is MDHEN, CDR2 SYDVKM. The CDR3 nucleotides are TGTGCCAGCAGCCCCGGGGGGCCTGGGGCCAACGTCCTGACTTTC. Translated, it gives CASSPGGPGANVLTF.

This clonotype occurred many times. V is TRBV7-6 and J is TRBJ2-3; no definite D call. This CDR3 region has 13 residues. The V and J ends lost 3 bases and 0 bases respectively, with 4 bases between them. Germline values: CDR1 SGHVS, CDR2 FNYEAQ. The DNA of the CDR3 is TGTGCCAGCAGCTTCTCTAGCACAGATACGCAGTATTTT. Residues: CASSFSSTDTQYF.

The V call is TRBV7-2, the J call TRBJ1-2, with D perhaps TRBD1 (5 bases). Germline loops: CDR1 SGHTA, CDR2 FQGNSA. V was clipped by 1 base and J by 4 bases, with 10 bases between them. The CDR3 covers 14 residues. This CDR3 is CASSLGRGTYGYTF. CDR3 nucleotide sequence: TGTGCCAGCAGCTTAGGAAGAGGGACCTATGGCTACACCTTC.

This clonotype was detected ten times or more. Germline and junction disagree at one end, which may indicate a read error. This sequence joins TRBV28 and TRBJ1-5; 8 bases agree with TRBD1. The V gene's germline CDR1 is MDHEN and CDR2 SYDVKM. This CDR3 contains 12 residues. The CDR3 loop reads CASRQGPQLQHF. CDR3 coding DNA: TGTGCCAGTCGACAGGGGCCGCAGCTCCAGCATTTT.

This clonotype has a count of ten or more. This chain connects TRBV20-1 to TRBJ1-2; the D is unclear. Trimming stripped 5 bases from V and 4 bases from J, with 20 bases between. CDR3 length: 15 amino acids. CDR1 is DFQATT, CDR2 SNEGSKA, per germline (reference sequence). The CDR3 loop reads CSAPKRKLLGYGYTF. CDR3 coding DNA: TGCAGTGCTCCTAAACGGAAGCTACTGGGCTATGGCTACACCTTC.

Points on this clonotype: Compared with germline, one end of the junction differs, possibly owing to a read error. The chain recombines TRBV7-2 with TRBJ1-2; no clear D gene. Germline assignment: CDR1 SGHTA and CDR2 FQGNSA. This CDR3 is built from 13 residues. The CDR3 sequence: CASSLYVGYGYSF. DNA of the CDR3: TGTGCCAGCAGCTTATACGTCGGCTATGGCTACTCCTTC.

In its sample, this clonotype was seen many times. The rearrangement joins TRBV15 to TRBJ1-4, with no clear D. This CDR3 is built from 16 residues. With 1 base removed from V and 4 bases from J, the gap between germline ends came to 13 bases. Germline CDR1 LNHNV, CDR2 YYDKDF (reference sequence). This CDR3 reads CATSRGQQQLNEKLFF. As DNA, the CDR3 is TGTGCCACCAGCAGAGGACAACAGCAGCTTAATGAAAAACTGTTTTTT.

This clonotype was counted a single time. The conserved phenylalanine or tryptophan normally closing the CDR3 is absent here, so this likely arose from a read error. The chain couples TRBV12-3 or TRBV12-4 to TRBJ2-7; 9 positions match TRBD1. CDR3 length equals 14 residues. J lost 4 bases, V lost 5 bases, and 6 bases had no gene match. This CDR3 reads CASSPGQGQYEQYL. CDR3 nucleotide sequence: TGTGCCAGCAGTCCGGGACAGGGCCAATACGAGCAGTACCTC.

This clonotype was recorded many times. The chain has TRBV20-1 and TRBJ1-3; 8 bases line up with TRBD1. This CDR3 spans 14 amino acids. J gave up 1 base and V 4 bases, and 3 bases lay outside the gene matches. The V gene's germline CDR1 is DFQATT and CDR2 SNEGSKA (reference sequence). Here the CDR3 reads CSATTGASGNTIYF. CDR3 nucleotides: TGCAGTGCTACGACAGGGGCTTCTGGAAACACCATATATTTT.